Sequencing of this TCR beta chain was carried out in a study of T cell responses to AZD1222 COVID-19 vaccine. Whole-study findings and limits: Vaccine-related CD4 TCRs covered spike, predominating at 160-218 and 743-854. White British donors predominated, females outnumbered males, and clonal diversity was possibly underestimated.

Second-dose schedules of about 4 or about 12 weeks were combined. CDR3 length: 11 amino acids. V was pared by 8 bases and J by 4 bases, with 9 bases between. The germline V gene encodes CDR1 MNHEY and CDR2 SVGAGI. Notes on this clone: Antigen: not known.

Profiled with immunoSEQ multiplex PCR; TCRdb holds only in-frame clones, not every one. Among about 61,000 clones, around 82% were seen once, and the ten largest hold approximately 24%. The chain has TRBV6-5 and TRBJ2-7; no firm D call. The sequences come from peripheral blood, collected 28 days after the second AZD1222 dose. The clonotype originates from an adult who received the AZD1222 COVID-19 vaccine. The CDR3 region has the DNA TGTGCCAGCGGCTTGGTATACGAGCAGTACTTC. Translation: CASGLVYEQYF.